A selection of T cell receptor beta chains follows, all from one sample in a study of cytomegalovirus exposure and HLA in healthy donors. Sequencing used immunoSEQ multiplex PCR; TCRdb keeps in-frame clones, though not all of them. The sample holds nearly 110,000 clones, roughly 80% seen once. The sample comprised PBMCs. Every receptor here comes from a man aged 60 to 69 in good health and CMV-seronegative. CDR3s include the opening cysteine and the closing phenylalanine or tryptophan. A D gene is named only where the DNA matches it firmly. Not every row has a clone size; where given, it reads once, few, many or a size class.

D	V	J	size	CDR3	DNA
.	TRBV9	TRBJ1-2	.	CASSATTGTGGYTF	TGTGCCAGCAGCGCCACCACAGGGACGGGCGGCTACACCTTC
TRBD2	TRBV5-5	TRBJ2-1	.	CASSAGGIGYEQFF	TGTGCCAGCAGCGCCGGGGGGATTGGCTATGAGCAGTTCTTC
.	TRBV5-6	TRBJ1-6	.	CASSLEARANSPLHF	TGTGCCAGCAGCTTGGAGGCCAGGGCGAATTCACCCCTCCACTTT
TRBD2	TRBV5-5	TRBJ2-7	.	CASSLGAGLAASSYEQYF	TGTGCCAGCAGCTTGGGGGCGGGACTAGCGGCCTCCTCCTACGAGCAGTACTTC
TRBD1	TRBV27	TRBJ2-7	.	CASKPAGTGKYEQCF	TGTGCCAGCAAACCCGCCGGGACAGGGAAGTACGAGCAGTGCTTC
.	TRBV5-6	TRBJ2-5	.	CASSLRMRRETQYF	TGTGCCAGCAGCTTGAGAATGCGTCGAGAGACCCAGTACTTC
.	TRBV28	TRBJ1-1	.	CASSLSVRGNTEAFF	TGTGCCAGCAGTTTATCCGTCAGGGGGAACACTGAAGCTTTCTTT
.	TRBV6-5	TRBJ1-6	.	CASSYDVVGPLHF	TGTGCCAGCAGTTACGATGTGGTCGGACCCCTCCACTTT
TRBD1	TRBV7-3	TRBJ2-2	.	CASSPGTGVAGELFF	TGTGCCAGCAGTCCCGGGACAGGGGTGGCCGGGGAGCTGTTTTTT
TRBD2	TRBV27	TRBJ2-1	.	CASTGGGGPGNEQFF	TGTGCCAGTACCGGGGGCGGGGGGCCGGGGAATGAGCAGTTCTTC
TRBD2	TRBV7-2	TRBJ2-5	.	CASSFAGVQETQYF	TGTGCCAGCAGCTTCGCGGGAGTCCAAGAGACCCAGTACTTC
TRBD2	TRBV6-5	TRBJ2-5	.	CASLGGETQYF	TGTGCCAGTCTGGGGGGGGAGACCCAGTACTTC
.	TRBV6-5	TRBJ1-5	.	CASSSKSNQPQHF	TGTGCCAGCAGTTCTAAAAGCAATCAGCCCCAGCATTTT
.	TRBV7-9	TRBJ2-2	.	CASSLTNIPNTGELFF	TGTGCCAGCAGCTTAACGAACATACCTAACACCGGGGAGCTGTTTTTT
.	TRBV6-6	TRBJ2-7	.	CASSNIASEQYF	TGTGCCAGCAGTAATATAGCTAGCGAGCAGTACTTC
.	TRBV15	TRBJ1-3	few	CATSRDVVLSSGNTIYF	TGTGCCACCAGCAGAGATGTCGTTCTCAGCTCTGGAAACACCATATATTTT
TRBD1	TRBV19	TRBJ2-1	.	CASSVGQVLYNEQFF	TGTGCCAGTAGCGTAGGACAGGTCCTCTACAATGAGCAGTTCTTC
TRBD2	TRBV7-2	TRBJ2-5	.	CASSLVGASGGYQETQYF	TGTGCCAGCAGCTTAGTTGGGGCTAGCGGGGGATACCAAGAGACCCAGTACTTC
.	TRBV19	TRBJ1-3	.	CASSGNGQLPSGNTIYF	TGTGCCAGTAGTGGTAATGGACAGCTGCCCTCTGGAAACACCATATATTTT
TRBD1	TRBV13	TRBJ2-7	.	CASSLGQGFGEQYF	TGTGCCAGCAGCTTGGGACAGGGTTTCGGCGAGCAGTACTTC
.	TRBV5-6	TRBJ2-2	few	CASSFLTLRGELFF	TGTGCCAGCAGCTTTCTGACTCTCCGAGGGGAGCTGTTTTTT
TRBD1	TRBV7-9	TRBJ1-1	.	CASSDRESTEAFF	TGTGCCAGCAGCGACAGGGAGAGCACTGAAGCTTTCTTT
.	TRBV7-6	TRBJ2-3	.	CASSLVQTDTQYF	TGTGCCAGCAGCTTGGTACAGACAGATACGCAGTATTTT
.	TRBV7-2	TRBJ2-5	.	CASSFPGGRDQYF	TGTGCCAGCAGCTTCCCCGGAGGGAGAGACCAGTACTTC
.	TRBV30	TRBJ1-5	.	CAWSRTVSNQPQHF	TGTGCCTGGAGTAGGACAGTGAGCAATCAGCCCCAGCATTTT
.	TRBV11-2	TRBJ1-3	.	CASSFLEFGNTIYF	TGTGCCAGCAGCTTCCTGGAGTTCGGAAACACCATATATTTT
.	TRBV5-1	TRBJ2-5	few	CASSLGEWEETQYF	TGCGCCAGCAGCTTGGGGGAGTGGGAAGAGACCCAGTACTTC
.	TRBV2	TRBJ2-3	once	CASRGQHTQYF	TGTGCCAGCAGAGGACAACATACGCAGTATTTT
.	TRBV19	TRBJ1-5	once	CASSGHSNQPQHF	TGTGCCAGTAGTGGACATAGCAATCAGCCCCAGCATTTT
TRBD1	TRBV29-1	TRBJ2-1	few	CSVLRGLGNEQFF	TGCAGCGTTTTAAGGGGGCTTGGCAATGAGCAGTTCTTC
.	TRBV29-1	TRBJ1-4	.	CSVEEDIQGFGEKLFF	TGCAGCGTTGAAGAGGACATTCAGGGTTTTGGAGAAAAACTGTTTTTT
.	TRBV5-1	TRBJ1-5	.	CASSWGRDQPQHF	TGCGCCAGCAGCTGGGGGCGAGATCAGCCCCAGCATTTT
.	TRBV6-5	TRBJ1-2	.	CASSTDWEDGYTF	TGTGCCAGCAGCACGGACTGGGAAGATGGCTACACCTTC
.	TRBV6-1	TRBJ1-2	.	CASRPTGWESYGYTF	TGTGCCAGCAGACCGACAGGTTGGGAGAGCTATGGCTACACCTTC
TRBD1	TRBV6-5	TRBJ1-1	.	CASSQDRGNTEAFF	TGTGCCAGCAGTCAGGACAGGGGGAACACTGAAGCTTTCTTT
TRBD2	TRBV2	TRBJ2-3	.	CASSFPGLAGAGASTDTQYF	TGTGCCAGCAGTTTCCCGGGACTAGCGGGGGCCGGTGCTAGCACAGATACGCAGTATTTT
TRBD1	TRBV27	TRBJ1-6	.	CASTDRQGLSNSPLHF	TGTGCCAGCACTGATAGACAGGGGTTGTCTAATTCACCCCTCCACTTT
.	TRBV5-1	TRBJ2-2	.	CASSLRGAGTGELFF	TGCGCCAGCAGCTTGCGGGGGGCGGGCACCGGGGAGCTGTTTTTT
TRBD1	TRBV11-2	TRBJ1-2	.	CASSPRTGGVYGYTF	TGTGCCAGCAGCCCAAGGACAGGGGGCGTCTATGGCTACACCTTC
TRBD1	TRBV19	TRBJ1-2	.	CASRTQGALGIYTF	TGTGCCAGTAGAACACAGGGGGCTTTGGGGATCTACACCTTC
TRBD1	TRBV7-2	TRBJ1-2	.	CASSSAGTGNNTF	TGTGCCAGCAGCTCAGCCGGGACAGGGAATAACACCTTC
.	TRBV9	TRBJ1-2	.	CASSEEDNYGYTF	TGTGCCAGCAGTGAAGAGGATAACTATGGCTACACCTTC
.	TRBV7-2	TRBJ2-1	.	CASSQTYNEQFF	TGTGCCAGCAGCCAGACCTACAATGAGCAGTTCTTC
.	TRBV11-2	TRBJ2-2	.	CASSLNLVSSAGELFF	TGTGCCAGCAGCTTAAATCTTGTCAGCAGCGCCGGGGAGCTGTTTTTT
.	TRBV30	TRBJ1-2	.	CAWSVGGGKSYGYTF	TGTGCCTGGAGTGTGGGAGGGGGTAAGAGCTATGGCTACACCTTC
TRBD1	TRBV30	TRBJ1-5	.	CAWGGQLNQPQHF	TGTGCCTGGGGGGGACAGCTCAATCAGCCCCAGCATTTT
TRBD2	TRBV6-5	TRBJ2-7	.	CASSYSSLRGVEQYF	TGTGCCAGCAGTTACTCGAGCCTCCGGGGGGTCGAGCAGTACTTC
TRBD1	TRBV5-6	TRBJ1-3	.	CASSYRGHSSGNTIYF	TGTGCCAGCAGCTACAGGGGGCACTCCTCTGGAAACACCATATATTTT
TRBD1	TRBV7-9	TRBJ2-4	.	CASSSDREYSKNIQYF	TGTGCCAGCAGCTCCGACAGGGAATATTCCAAAAACATTCAGTACTTC
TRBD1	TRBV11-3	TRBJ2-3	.	CASSWSGQGGGDTQYF	TGTGCCAGCAGCTGGTCTGGACAGGGTGGAGGAGATACGCAGTATTTT
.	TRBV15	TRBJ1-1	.	CATSRGGLTNTEAFF	TGTGCCACCAGCAGGGGGGGACTGACGAACACTGAAGCTTTCTTT
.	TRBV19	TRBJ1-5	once	CASSPGYSNQPQHF	TGTGCCAGTAGTCCAGGCTATAGCAATCAGCCCCAGCATTTT
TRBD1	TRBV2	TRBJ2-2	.	CASTGGQRNTGELFF	TGTGCCAGCACAGGGGGACAGAGGAACACCGGGGAGCTGTTTTTT
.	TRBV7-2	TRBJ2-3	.	CASSLPSTDTQYF	TGTGCCAGCAGCCTTCCTAGCACAGATACGCAGTATTTT
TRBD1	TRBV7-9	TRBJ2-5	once	CASSSGQGQETQYF	TGTGCCAGCAGCTCGGGACAGGGCCAAGAGACCCAGTACTTC
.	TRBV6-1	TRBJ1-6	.	CASREDGGSPLHF	TGTGCCAGCAGGGAGGACGGTGGCTCACCCCTCCACTTT
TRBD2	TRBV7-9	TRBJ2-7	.	CASSLASGVPYF	TGTGCCAGCAGCTTAGCTAGCGGGGTGCCGTACTTC